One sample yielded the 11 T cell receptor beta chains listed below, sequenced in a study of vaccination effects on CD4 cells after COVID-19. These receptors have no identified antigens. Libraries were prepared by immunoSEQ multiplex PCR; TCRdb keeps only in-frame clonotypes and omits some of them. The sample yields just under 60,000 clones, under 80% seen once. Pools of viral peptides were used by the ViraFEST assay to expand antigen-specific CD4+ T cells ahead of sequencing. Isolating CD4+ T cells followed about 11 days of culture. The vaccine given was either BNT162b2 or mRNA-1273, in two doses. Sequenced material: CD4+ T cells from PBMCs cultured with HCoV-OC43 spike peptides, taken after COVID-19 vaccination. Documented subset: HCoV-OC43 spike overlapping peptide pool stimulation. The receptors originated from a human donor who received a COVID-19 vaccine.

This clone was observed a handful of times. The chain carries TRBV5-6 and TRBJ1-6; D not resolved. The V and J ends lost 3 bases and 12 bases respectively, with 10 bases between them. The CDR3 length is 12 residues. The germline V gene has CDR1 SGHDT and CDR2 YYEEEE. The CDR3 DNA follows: TGTGCCAGCAGCTCACCCCTGAAACCCCTCCACTTT. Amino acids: CASSSPLKPLHF.

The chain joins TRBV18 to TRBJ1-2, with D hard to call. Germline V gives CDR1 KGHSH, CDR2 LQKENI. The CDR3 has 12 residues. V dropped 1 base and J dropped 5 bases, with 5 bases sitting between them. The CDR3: CASSPLGYGYTF. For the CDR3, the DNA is TGTGCCAGCTCACCACTGGGGTATGGCTACACCTTC.

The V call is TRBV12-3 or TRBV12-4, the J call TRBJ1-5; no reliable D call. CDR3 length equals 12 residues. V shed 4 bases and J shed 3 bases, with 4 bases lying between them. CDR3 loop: CASSSNNQPQHF. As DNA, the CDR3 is TGTGCCAGCAGTTCTAACAATCAGCCCCAGCATTTT.

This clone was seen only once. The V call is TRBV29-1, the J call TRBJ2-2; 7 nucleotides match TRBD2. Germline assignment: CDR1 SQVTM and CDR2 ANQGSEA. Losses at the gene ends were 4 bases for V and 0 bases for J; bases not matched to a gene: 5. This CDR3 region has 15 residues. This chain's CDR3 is CSVGGGGSNTGELFF. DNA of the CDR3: TGCAGCGTTGGAGGCGGGGGTTCGAACACCGGGGAGCTGTTTTTT.

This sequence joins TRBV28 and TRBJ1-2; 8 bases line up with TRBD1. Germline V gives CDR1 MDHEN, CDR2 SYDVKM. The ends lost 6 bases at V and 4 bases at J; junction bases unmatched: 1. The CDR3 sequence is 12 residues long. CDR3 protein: CASSGTGYGYTF. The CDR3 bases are TGTGCCAGCAGCGGGACAGGCTATGGCTACACCTTC.

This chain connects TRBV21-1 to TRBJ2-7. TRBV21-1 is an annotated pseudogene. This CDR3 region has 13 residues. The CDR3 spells CASGGPVNYEQYV. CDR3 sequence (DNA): TGTGCCAGCGGGGGACCAGTAAACTACGAGCAGTACGTC.

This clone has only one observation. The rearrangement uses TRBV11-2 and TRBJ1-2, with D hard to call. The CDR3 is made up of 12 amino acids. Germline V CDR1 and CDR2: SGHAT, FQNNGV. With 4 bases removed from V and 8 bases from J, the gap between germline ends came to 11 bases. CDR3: CASSSWAPGYTF. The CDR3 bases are TGTGCCAGCAGCTCCTGGGCTCCAGGCTACACCTTC.

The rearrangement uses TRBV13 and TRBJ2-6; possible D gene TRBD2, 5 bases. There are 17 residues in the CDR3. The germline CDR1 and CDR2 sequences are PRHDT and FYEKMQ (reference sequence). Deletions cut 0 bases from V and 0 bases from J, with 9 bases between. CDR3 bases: TGTGCCAGCAGCTTAGGCCGGGGTATCTCTGGGGCCAACGTCCTGACTTTC. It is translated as CASSLGRGISGANVLTF.

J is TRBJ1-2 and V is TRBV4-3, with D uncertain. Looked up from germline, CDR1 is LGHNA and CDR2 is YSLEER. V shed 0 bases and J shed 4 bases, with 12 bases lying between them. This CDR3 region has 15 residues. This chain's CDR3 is CASSQDESGVYGYTF. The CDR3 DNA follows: TGCGCCAGCAGCCAAGATGAATCTGGAGTCTATGGCTACACCTTC.

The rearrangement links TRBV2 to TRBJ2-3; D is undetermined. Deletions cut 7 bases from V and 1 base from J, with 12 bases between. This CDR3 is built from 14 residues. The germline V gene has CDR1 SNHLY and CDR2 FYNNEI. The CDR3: CASKDSYGTDTQYF. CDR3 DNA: TGTGCCAGCAAAGATAGCTATGGCACAGATACGCAGTATTTT.

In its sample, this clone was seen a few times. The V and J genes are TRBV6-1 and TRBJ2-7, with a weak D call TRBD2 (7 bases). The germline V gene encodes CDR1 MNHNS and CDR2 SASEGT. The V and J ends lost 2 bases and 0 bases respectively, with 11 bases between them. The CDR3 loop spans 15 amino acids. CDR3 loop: CASSERGGSSYEQYV. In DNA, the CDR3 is TGTGCCAGCAGTGAAAGGGGGGGCAGCTCCTACGAGCAGTACGTC.